The next 21 T cell receptor beta chains were all read from a single sample in a study of cytomegalovirus exposure and HLA in healthy donors. The PCR used 60 Vbeta and 13 Jbeta primers. Generated by immunoSEQ multiplex PCR, the TCRdb table keeps only in-frame clones and is missing some. The repertoire has tens of thousands of clones, around 84% of them found once; the top ten carry approximately 3.3%. The sequenced sample consisted of PBMCs. The receptors here all came from a woman aged 40 to 50 in good health and CMV-seronegative.

The chain is built from TRBV28 and TRBJ2-6, with D maybe TRBD2 (5 bases). This CDR3 is 15 amino acids long. V shed 7 bases and J shed 0 bases, with 10 bases lying between them. Looked up from germline, CDR1 is MDHEN and CDR2 is SYDVKM. CDR3: CASTRRGSGANVLTF. Written as DNA, the CDR3 is TGTGCCAGCACCCGTCGGGGCTCTGGGGCCAACGTCCTGACTTTC.

This clone occurred a few times. The J gene is TRBJ1-1, the V gene TRBV7-8, with 9 bases matching TRBD1. Trimming cost V 4 bases and J 4 bases; bases outside gene matches: 4. The germline V gene encodes CDR1 SGHVS and CDR2 FQNEAQ. The CDR3 has 14 amino acids. The CDR3 loop is CASSYGQGSTEAFF. The CDR3 nucleotides read TGTGCCAGCAGCTACGGACAGGGGAGCACTGAAGCTTTCTTT.

This clone was seen only once. The chain carries TRBV7-9 and TRBJ2-1, with 9 nucleotides matching TRBD1. CDR3 size: 15 residues. V trimming: 5 bases; J trimming: 4 bases; junction bases outside the gene matches: 6. CDR1 SEHNR and CDR2 FQNEAQ come from the germline V gene (reference sequence). The CDR3 DNA follows: TGTGCCAGCAGCCGTGGGACAGGGAAATACAATGAGCAGTTCTTC. Translation gives CASSRGTGKYNEQFF.

The J gene is TRBJ2-5, the V gene TRBV18, with D tentatively TRBD2 (6 bases). The germline V gene has CDR1 KGHSH and CDR2 LQKENI. Between the trimmed V and J ends, which lost 9 bases and 6 bases, there was a span of 20 bases. The CDR3 totals 14 residues. The CDR3 spells CASSSGSEKKTQYF. The CDR3, as DNA: TGTGCCAGTTCCTCCGGGAGCGAAAAGAAGACCCAGTACTTC.

This clone was recorded a few times. This sequence joins TRBV11-2 and TRBJ2-5; 9 bases agree with TRBD2. V shed 5 bases and J 3 bases; nucleotides not matched to a gene: 7. Germline CDR1 and CDR2: SGHAT and FQNNGV. The CDR3 has 15 amino acids. CDR3 sequence: CASSPGTSNKETQYF. The CDR3 DNA reads TGTGCCAGCAGCCCCGGGACTAGCAATAAAGAGACCCAGTACTTC.

This chain connects TRBV28 to TRBJ2-6; 12 bases agree with TRBD2. The CDR3 totals 19 residues. The V gene's germline CDR1 is MDHEN and CDR2 SYDVKM. The J segment lost 0 bases and the V segment lost 5 bases, leaving 8 bases of the junction unmatched. The CDR3 DNA reads TGTGCCAGCAGTCTGCCGGGACTAGCGGGCCGCTCTGGGGCCAACGTCCTGACTTTC. Encoded protein: CASSLPGLAGRSGANVLTF. Using reference TRBV28 and TRBJ2-6 for the parts outside the CDR3, the full variable domain is DVKVTQSSRYLVKRTGEKVFLECVQDMDHENMFWYRQDPGLGLRLIYFSYDVKMKEKGDIPEGYSVSREKKERFSLILESASTNQTSMYLCASSLPGLAGRSGANVLTFGAGSRLTVL.

The rearrangement joins TRBV28 to TRBJ2-2, with D tentatively TRBD1 (6 bases). The CDR3 is made up of 11 amino acids. Germline CDR1 MDHEN, CDR2 SYDVKM. The CDR3 nucleotides read TGTGCAGGGGGATACACCGGGGAGCTGTTTTTT. Translating it yields CAGGYTGELFF.

J is TRBJ1-3 and V is TRBV19, with a weak D call TRBD1 (5 bases). V was shortened by 5 bases and J by 8 bases, with 16 bases between the two germline ends. Germline values: CDR1 LNHDA, CDR2 SQIVND (reference sequence). The CDR3 totals 14 residues. CDR3: CASSPTGTRYTIYF. CDR3 bases: TGTGCCAGTAGTCCCACAGGAACGAGGTACACCATATATTTT.

This rearrangement joins TRBV27 to TRBJ2-1, with TRBD2 identical over 7 bases. This CDR3 is 17 amino acids long. With 1 base clipped from V and 3 bases from J, the junction kept 9 bases outside the gene matches. Per the germline V gene, CDR1 is MNHEY and CDR2 is SMNVEV (reference sequence). The CDR3 reads CASSLFGGRGLYNEQFF. CDR3 DNA sequence: TGTGCCAGCAGTTTATTTGGGGGGAGGGGACTCTACAATGAGCAGTTCTTC.

This chain uses TRBV5-1 with TRBJ1-4; a possible D gene is TRBD1 (5 bases). This CDR3 comprises 15 residues. With 4 bases removed from V and 5 bases from J, the gap between germline ends came to 15 bases. CDR1 is SGHRS, CDR2 YFSETQ, per germline. CDR3: CASSVAGHGNEKLFF. CDR3 DNA sequence: TGCGCCAGCAGCGTGGCAGGACATGGGAATGAAAAACTGTTTTTT. Using reference TRBV5-1 and TRBJ1-4 for the parts outside the CDR3, the full variable domain is KAGVTQTPRYLIKTRGQQVTLSCSPISGHRSVSWYQQTPGQGLQFLFEYFSETQRNKGNFPGRFSGRQFSNSRSEMNVSTLELGDSALYLCASSVAGHGNEKLFFGSGTQLSVL.

V and J are TRBV6-5 and TRBJ2-4; tentatively, D is TRBD2 (5 bases). The V gene lost 3 bases and the J gene lost 6 bases, with 12 bases spanning the gap. The CDR3 covers 14 residues. CDR1 MNHEY and CDR2 SVGAGI come from the germline V gene. CDR3 protein: CASSYSELGNIQYF. In nucleotides, the CDR3 is TGTGCCAGCAGTTATTCGGAACTAGGAAACATTCAGTACTTC.

This clone was observed a handful of times. This chain links TRBV2 with TRBJ1-1, with D unclear. The V gene lost 6 bases and the J gene lost 0 bases, with 8 bases spanning the gap. The CDR3 has 13 amino acids. CDR1 SNHLY and CDR2 FYNNEI come from the germline V gene. The CDR3 DNA reads as TGTGCCAGCAGCAGATTGATGAACACTGAAGCTTTCTTT. It translates to CASSRLMNTEAFF.

The chain uses TRBV30 and TRBJ2-7; tentatively, D is TRBD2 (5 bases). Germline assignment: CDR1 GTSNPN and CDR2 SVGIG (reference sequence). Trimming left V 3 bases short and J 4 bases short, with 10 bases between. The CDR3 has 12 amino acids. The CDR3 DNA follows: TGTGCCTGGAGCGCCGGAGGTTACGAGCAGTACTTC. This codes for CAWSAGGYEQYF.

The count of this clone is one. An end of the junction differs from the germline gene, which may be a read error. This sequence joins TRBV7-9 and TRBJ2-1; TRBD1 is a possible D gene (6 bases). Germline loops: CDR1 SEHNR, CDR2 FQNEAQ (reference sequence). This CDR3 has 16 amino acids. The CDR3 loop reads CSSSLGTLRSYNEQFF. CDR3 bases: TGTTCCAGCAGCTTAGGGACACTCCGCTCCTACAATGAGCAGTTCTTC.

The J gene is TRBJ2-7, the V gene TRBV19; 12 bases agree with TRBD2. Losses at the gene ends were 4 bases for V and 6 bases for J; bases not matched to a gene: 4. Germline CDR1 is LNHDA and CDR2 is SQIVND (reference sequence). The CDR3 spans 14 residues. The CDR3 DNA sequence: TGTGCCAGTAGTAAGACTAGCGGGAGAGGCGAGCAGTACTTC. As protein: CASSKTSGRGEQYF.

The CDR3 protein is CASSYVSRGGNIQYF. The CDR3 coding sequence is TGTGCCAGCAGTTACGTCTCAAGGGGGGGAAACATTCAGTACTTC. The V gene is TRBV6-5, the J gene TRBJ2-4, with a possible D match to TRBD2 (7 bases). Germline lookup yields CDR1 MNHEY and CDR2 SVGAGI. V shed 2 bases and J shed 6 bases, with 14 bases lying between them. The CDR3 runs 15 residues.

The chain joins TRBV5-1 to TRBJ2-2; D possibly corresponds to TRBD2 (6 bases). The germline V and J ends were trimmed by 1 base and 0 bases, with 10 bases remaining between them. In germline, CDR1 is SGHRS, CDR2 YFSETQ. The CDR3 covers 16 residues. The CDR3 is CASSLKRDSNTGELFF. The DNA of the CDR3 is TGCGCCAGCAGCTTGAAAAGGGACTCGAACACCGGGGAGCTGTTTTTT.

This clone appeared a few times. The rearrangement links TRBV5-1 to TRBJ1-1; 9 bases are shared with TRBD1. J gave up 4 bases and V 4 bases, and 5 bases lay outside the gene matches. The CDR3 has 14 residues. CDR1 SGHRS and CDR2 YFSETQ come from the germline V gene. CDR3 bases: TGCGCCAGCAGCGCGGACAGGGGTGGCACTGAAGCTTTCTTT. This encodes CASSADRGGTEAFF.

The J gene is TRBJ2-2, the V gene TRBV19; D unresolved. The length of the CDR3 is 14 residues. Trimming shortened V by 1 base and J by 3 bases, and 6 bases separated the two germline ends. Germline assignment: CDR1 LNHDA and CDR2 SQIVND (reference sequence). The CDR3 loop reads CASSIALYTGELFF. CDR3 in DNA: TGTGCCAGTAGTATAGCTCTTTACACCGGGGAGCTGTTTTTT.

The gene calls are TRBV10-1 and TRBJ2-7; 7 nucleotides match TRBD2. CDR1 and CDR2 (germline): WNHNN, SYGVQD (reference sequence). This CDR3 is built from 13 residues. Germline trimming cut 9 bases from V and 3 bases from J; bases unmatched to any gene: 8. This chain's CDR3 is CARDASGHYEQYF. In nucleotides, the CDR3 is TGCGCCAGGGACGCTAGCGGACACTACGAGCAGTACTTC.

V and J are TRBV29-1 and TRBJ2-3; the match to TRBD1 covers 7 bases. The ends lost 5 bases at V and 7 bases at J; junction bases unmatched: 3. Germline V gives CDR1 SQVTM, CDR2 ANQGSEA. CDR3 length: 11 residues. The CDR3 protein is CSVKQGYTQYF. Here the CDR3 DNA reads TGCAGCGTTAAACAGGGGTATACGCAGTATTTT.